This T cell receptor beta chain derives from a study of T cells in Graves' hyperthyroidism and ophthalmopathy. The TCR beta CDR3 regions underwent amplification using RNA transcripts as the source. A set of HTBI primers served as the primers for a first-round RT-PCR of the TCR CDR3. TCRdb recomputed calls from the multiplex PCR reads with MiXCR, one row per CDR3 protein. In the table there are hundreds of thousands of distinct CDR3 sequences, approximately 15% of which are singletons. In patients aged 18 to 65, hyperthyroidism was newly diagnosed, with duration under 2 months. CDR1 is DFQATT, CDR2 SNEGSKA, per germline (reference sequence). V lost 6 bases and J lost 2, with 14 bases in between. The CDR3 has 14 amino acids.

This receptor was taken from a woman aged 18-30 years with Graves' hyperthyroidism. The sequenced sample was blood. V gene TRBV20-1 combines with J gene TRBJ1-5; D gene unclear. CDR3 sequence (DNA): TGCAGTGCGATACTTATCGGTGGCAATCAGCCCCAGCATTTT. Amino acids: CSAILIGGNQPQHF.